This T cell receptor beta chain was obtained from a study of cytomegalovirus exposure and HLA in healthy donors. General study results and limits: One variant, a missense change in DCLRE1C, was linked in a later analysis to TCR beta V- and J-gene trimming.

A few counts support this clone. The antigen is unknown. The CDR3 sequence is 18 residues long. The V gene end was trimmed by 2 bases and the J gene end by 7 bases; junction bases not matched to a gene: 13. Per germline, CDR1 LNHDA and CDR2 SQIVND (reference sequence). The primer mix had 60 Vbeta and 13 Jbeta primers. Produced via immunoSEQ multiplex PCR; TCRdb's table is partial and in-frame only. The table shows some 110,000 clones, with 80% to 85% occurring only once. Source material: PBMCs. V gene TRBV19 combines with J gene TRBJ2-1, with 11 bases identical to TRBD1. The clonotype comes from a woman aged 25 to 45 in good health and CMV-seronegative. DNA of the CDR3: TGTGCCAGTAGTATAAAGTGGAGGACAGGGGGCAGGCGGAATGAGCAGTTCTTC. It translates to CASSIKWRTGGRRNEQFF.